This entry describes one T cell receptor (beta chain). The antigen remains undetermined. Treatment given: oral pan-JAK inhibitor, 5-10 mg twice daily. The data were taken from a study of CD8+ T cells in alopecia areata. The study's findings and limits: Within the top 100, expanded CD8+ clones significantly decreased with tofacitinib, as did scalp clonality.

In each case, RNA was isolated and then reverse transcribed into cDNA as the sequencing template. The assay was immunoSEQ multiplex PCR, and TCRdb's table has in-frame clones only and misses some. The table records some 170,000 clones, approximately 59% of them present only once. This CDR3 region has 12 residues. Trimming took off 4 bases at V and 7 bases at J, with 10 bases between the two ends. Germline V gene data show CDR1 as MNHNY and CDR2 as SVGAGI (reference sequence). The chain uses TRBV6-6 and TRBJ1-2; TRBD1 might be the D (6 bases). Sequencing was performed on CD4+ T cells sorted from blood, taken at approximately week 60, from a patient treated with tofacitinib. The clonotype was recovered from a human donor with alopecia areata. CDR3 sequence reads: CASSSGGGGYTF. The CDR3 nucleotides read TGTGCCAGCAGTTCAGGAGGGGGTGGCTACACCTTC.